This TCR beta chain comes out of a study of blood T cell repertoires in COVID-19. Study as a whole: Specimens from acute and convalescent COVID-19 originated in the United States, Italy and Spain. PBMCs, B-cell-depleted T cells, or T cells provided the cDNA or gDNA that made up the material.

From germline, CDR1 is MNHEY and CDR2 SMNVEV (reference sequence). After removal of 6 bases from V and 2 bases from J, the junction contained 18 bases not matched to a gene. The CDR3 runs 18 residues. In the original workflow: By means of reference gene primer amplification, nucleated cell counts were estimated. Method: immunoSEQ multiplex PCR; TCRdb's copy keeps in-frame clones and lacks some. D and trimming were read from the DNA, whereas the V and J calls and clone size are those reported in that table. The sample gives about 210,000 clones, approximately 90% of which show up once; approximately 0.7% is in the top ten.

The receptor comes from a man aged 35-49 years with acute or convalescent COVID-19. The sequenced sample was peripheral blood. The chain has TRBV27 and TRBJ2-5, with TRBD2 identical over 7 bases. CDR3 residues: CASSSPPSLGGSQETQYF. The DNA of the CDR3 is TGTGCCAGCAGCTCCCCGCCCTCACTGGGGGGGAGTCAAGAGACCCAGTACTTC.